Listed here are 6 T cell receptor beta chains from one sample, sequenced in a study of blood T cells in healthy people across ages (dated by TCRdb to between 2015 and 2016). Library preparation employed 5' RACE. These reads were obtained on an Illumina HiSeq 2500. The second PCR ran for roughly 7 to 11 cycles and used a J-beta primer mix along with a sample-barcoded 5' primer. The public reads were reprocessed in TCRdb via fastp at Q25 and MiXCR, keeping in-frame beta chains. One record per CDR3 amino acid sequence lists the most common genes and DNA. The sample data list 850,000 to 950,000 distinct CDR3 sequences, and more than 25% of these were observed just once. The ten largest clones capture 15% to 20% of the sample. The source material was blood. These receptors originate from a woman aged 80 or over in good health.

The chain links TRBV20-1 to TRBJ1-4; D unresolved. This CDR3 is built from 14 residues. From germline, CDR1 is DFQATT and CDR2 SNEGSKA (reference sequence). Trimming removed 3 bases from V and 3 bases from J, with 11 bases in between. Here the CDR3 DNA reads TGCAGTGCTAGCTCGAGTCTCGCTAATGAAAAACTGTTTTTT. Amino acids: CSASSSLANEKLFF.

Remarks on this clonotype: This is likely a read error, given that the CDR3 carries no conserved phenylalanine or tryptophan at its end. This sequence joins TRBV16 and TRBJ1-2; 7 bases fit TRBD1. This CDR3 is built from 16 residues. Germline V gene data show CDR1 as KGHSY and CDR2 as FQNENV. J was trimmed by 0 bases and V by 1 base; bases with no gene match: 5. The CDR3 nucleotides read TGTGCCAGCAGCCAATTCCAGGGGACAGCTAACTATGGCTACACCTGC. Translating gives CASSQFQGTANYGYTC.

Concerning this clonotype: The germline gene is not matched at one end of the junction; a read error may be the cause. The J gene is TRBJ1-5, the V gene TRBV7-2, with 10 bases matching TRBD1. Looked up from germline, CDR1 is SGHTA and CDR2 is FQGNSA. The CDR3 spans 16 residues. For the CDR3, the DNA is TGTGCCAGCAGCGAATGGGACAGGGGTGCAAATCAGCCCCGGCATTTT. This sequence encodes CASSEWDRGANQPRHF.

Comment on this clonotype: Compared with germline, one end of the junction differs, possibly owing to a read error. This chain joins TRBV12-3 or TRBV12-4 and TRBJ2-3, with D perhaps TRBD2 (6 bases). CDR3 size: 15 residues. The CDR3 bases are TGTGCCAGCAGCTATAGCGGAGTGAGCGCAGATACGGAGTATTTT. Translating gives CASSYSGVSADTEYF.

About this clonotype itself: With a much larger clone just one base away, this may be a read error. The V gene is TRBV7-2, the J gene TRBJ2-7; D unresolved. V lost 6 bases to trimming and J lost 7 bases, with 16 bases between them. The germline V gene encodes CDR1 SGHTA and CDR2 FQGNSA. The CDR3 has 13 amino acids. CDR3 DNA: TGTGCCAGCAGTTCCACGCTCAAGGGTGAGCAGTACTTC. This translates into CASSSTLKGEQYF.

This clonotype came up many times. The chain joins TRBV7-9 to TRBJ2-6; D is possibly TRBD1 or TRBD2 (5 bases each). V was shortened by 4 bases and J by 0 bases, with 10 bases between the two germline ends. Germline CDR1 is SEHNR and CDR2 is FQNEAQ (reference sequence). The CDR3 has 16 amino acids. The CDR3 sequence: CASSWAGTSGANVLTF. CDR3 DNA: TGTGCCAGCAGCTGGGCCGGGACCTCTGGGGCCAACGTCCTGACTTTC. The complete variable domain, with remaining parts taken from reference TRBV7-9 and TRBJ2-6, reads DTGVSQNPRHKITKRGQNVTFRCDPISEHNRLYWYRQTLGQGPEFLTYFQNEAQLEKSRLLSDRFSAERPKGSFSTLEIQRTEQGDSAMYLCASSWAGTSGANVLTFGAGSRLTVL.